This paragraph covers one T cell receptor beta chain sequence. Antigen: not known. This record belongs to a study of T cell responses to AZD1222 COVID-19 vaccine. Study background: Analyses pooled second doses at about 4 or about 12 weeks. Notes on the study in general: It was only 6 or 7 AZD1222 recipients who were seropositive at baseline. Sampled repertoires all dated from after the peak T cell response. Females made up more of the donors, who were largely white British, and clonal diversity may have come out too low.

Sequencing used immunoSEQ multiplex PCR; TCRdb keeps in-frame clones, though not all of them. The sample records around 100,000 clones, about 90% being singletons. The CDR3 has 15 residues. V was pared by 0 bases and J by 8 bases, with 6 bases of the junction left unmatched. CDR1 is WNHNN and CDR2 is SYGVQD in the germline V gene (reference sequence). This clonotype was sampled from an adult in good health. This specimen consisted of peripheral blood, obtained on day 0 of AZD1222 vaccination. The rearrangement joins TRBV10-1 to TRBJ1-4; 7 bases are a match to TRBD1. CDR3 nucleotide sequence: TGCGCCAGCAGTGAGTCGACAGGGAGGGACGAAAAACTGTTTTTT. Amino acids: CASSESTGRDEKLFF.